This TCR beta chain was captured by sequencing in a study of blood T cell repertoires in COVID-19. Study details: Specimens from acute and convalescent COVID-19 originated in the United States, Italy and Spain. PBMCs, B-cell-depleted T cells, or T cells provided the cDNA or gDNA that made up the material.

This CDR3 is built from 14 residues. The germline CDR1 and CDR2 sequences are MNHEY and SVGAGI. Trimming removed 0 bases from V and 4 bases from J, with 9 bases in between. Authors' processing steps: Reference gene primer amplification in the assay estimated nucleated cell counts. Measured with immunoSEQ multiplex PCR; TCRdb has only the in-frame clones, and not every one. V, J and clone size are taken as reported in that table, and D and trimming were inferred from the DNA itself. The sample has around 95,000 clones, roughly 79% seen once. The chain employs TRBV6-5 and TRBJ1-1, with D maybe TRBD1 (6 bases). Input material: peripheral blood. The sequence came from an older man with active or convalescent COVID-19. The chain's CDR3 is CASSYSGGATEAFF. The DNA for the CDR3 is TGTGCCAGCAGTTACTCTGGGGGGGCCACTGAAGCTTTCTTT.